This T cell receptor beta chain was recovered during a study of neurological immune-mediated disorders. As for time point: longitudinal time-point 2. PBMCs stored at -80 C, numbering 2 million, were the origin of the unsorted libraries. This clonotype was seen repeatedly, ten times or more. Its antigen is not known. Study outcomes and limitations: HTLV-1-associated myelopathy had the most TCR clonal expansion, whereas multiple sclerosis had the least (lower than in healthy controls). Across subjects, expanded clones had no CDR3 amino acid sequences in common, pointing to private repertoires in all groups.

The CDR3 covers 14 residues. The ends were cut back, 1 base at V and 2 bases at J, with 10 bases in the middle. Per the germline V gene, CDR1 is SGHRS and CDR2 is YFSETQ. TCRdb independently ran MiXCR on the 5' RACE reads; one entry per CDR3 protein. The sample consists of under 100,000 distinct CDR3 sequences, roughly 13% of them appearing once. The sequencing sample was made of PBMCs. The TCR was taken from a female donor with HTLV-1-associated myelopathy (HAM/TSP). The chain combines TRBV5-1 with TRBJ2-7, with a weak D call TRBD1 (6 bases). The chain's CDR3 is CASSLQGSTYEQYF. The CDR3 bases are TGCGCCAGCAGCTTGCAGGGGTCAACCTACGAGCAGTACTTC.